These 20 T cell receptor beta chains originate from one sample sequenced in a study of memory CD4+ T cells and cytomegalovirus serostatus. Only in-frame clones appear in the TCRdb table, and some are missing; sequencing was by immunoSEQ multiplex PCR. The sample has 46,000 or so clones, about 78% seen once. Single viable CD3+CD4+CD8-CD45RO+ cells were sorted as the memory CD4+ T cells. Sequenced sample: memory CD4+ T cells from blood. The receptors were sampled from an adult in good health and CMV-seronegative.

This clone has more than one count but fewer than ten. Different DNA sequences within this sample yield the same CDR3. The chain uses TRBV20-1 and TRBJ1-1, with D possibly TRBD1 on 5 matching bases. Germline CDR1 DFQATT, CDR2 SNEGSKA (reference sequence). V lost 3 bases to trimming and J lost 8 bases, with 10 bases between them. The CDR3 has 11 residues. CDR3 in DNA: TGCAGTGCTAGTCCTGGGGCGGAAGCTTTCTTT. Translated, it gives CSASPGAEAFF.

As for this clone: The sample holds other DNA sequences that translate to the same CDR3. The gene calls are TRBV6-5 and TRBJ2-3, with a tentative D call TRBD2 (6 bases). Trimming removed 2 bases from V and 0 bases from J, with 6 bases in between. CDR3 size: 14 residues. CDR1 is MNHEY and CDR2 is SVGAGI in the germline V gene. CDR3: CASSYGGSTDTQYF. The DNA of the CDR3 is TGTGCCAGCAGTTACGGAGGGAGCACAGATACGCAGTATTTT.

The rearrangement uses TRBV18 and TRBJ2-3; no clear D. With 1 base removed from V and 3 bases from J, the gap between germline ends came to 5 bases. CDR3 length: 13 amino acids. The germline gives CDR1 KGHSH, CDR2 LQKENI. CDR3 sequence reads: CASSPLSTDTQYF. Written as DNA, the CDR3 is TGTGCCAGCTCACCACTGTCGACAGATACGCAGTATTTT.

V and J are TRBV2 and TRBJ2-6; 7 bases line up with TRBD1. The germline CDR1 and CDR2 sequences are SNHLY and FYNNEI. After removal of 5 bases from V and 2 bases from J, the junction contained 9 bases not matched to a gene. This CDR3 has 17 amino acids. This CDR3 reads CASSPLVDRAGANVLTF. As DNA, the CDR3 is TGTGCCAGCAGTCCCCTAGTCGACAGGGCTGGGGCCAACGTCCTGACTTTC.

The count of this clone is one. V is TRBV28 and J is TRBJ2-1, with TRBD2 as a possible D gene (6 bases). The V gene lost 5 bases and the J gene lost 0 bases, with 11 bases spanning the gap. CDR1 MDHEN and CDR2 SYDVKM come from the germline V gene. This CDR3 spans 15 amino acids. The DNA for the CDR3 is TGTGCCAGCAGTCCTGCGGGGAGCTCCTACAATGAGCAGTTCTTC. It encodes CASSPAGSSYNEQFF.

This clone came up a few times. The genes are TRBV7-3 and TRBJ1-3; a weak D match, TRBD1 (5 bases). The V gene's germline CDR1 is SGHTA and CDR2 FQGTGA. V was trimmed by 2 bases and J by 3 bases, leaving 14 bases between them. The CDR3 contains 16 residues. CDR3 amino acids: CASSLSDMRIGNTIYF. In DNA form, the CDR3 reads TGTGCCAGCAGCTTATCGGACATGAGGATTGGAAACACCATATATTTT.

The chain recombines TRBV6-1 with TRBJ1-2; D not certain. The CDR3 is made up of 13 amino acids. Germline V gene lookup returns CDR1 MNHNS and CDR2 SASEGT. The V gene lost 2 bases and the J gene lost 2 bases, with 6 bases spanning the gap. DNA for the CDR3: TGTGCCAGCAGTGAAAAGGGCAACTATGGCTACACCTTC. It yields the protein CASSEKGNYGYTF.

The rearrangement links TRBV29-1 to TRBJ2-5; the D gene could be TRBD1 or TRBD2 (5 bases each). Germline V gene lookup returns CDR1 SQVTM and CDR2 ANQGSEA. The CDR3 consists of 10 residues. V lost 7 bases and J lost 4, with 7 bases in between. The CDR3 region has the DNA TGCAGCGGGGGACCAGAGACCCAGTACTTC. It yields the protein CSGGPETQYF.

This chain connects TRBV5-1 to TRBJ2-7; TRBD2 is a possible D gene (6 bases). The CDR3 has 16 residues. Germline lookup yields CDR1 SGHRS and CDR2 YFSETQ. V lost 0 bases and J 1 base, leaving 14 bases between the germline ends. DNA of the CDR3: TGCGCCAGCAGCTTGGATTCCCGGGGGTGGTCCTACGAGCAGTACTTC. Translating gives CASSLDSRGWSYEQYF. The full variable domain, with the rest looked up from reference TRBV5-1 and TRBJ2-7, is KAGVTQTPRYLIKTRGQQVTLSCSPISGHRSVSWYQQTPGQGLQFLFEYFSETQRNKGNFPGRFSGRQFSNSRSEMNVSTLELGDSALYLCASSLDSRGWSYEQYFGPGTRLTVT.

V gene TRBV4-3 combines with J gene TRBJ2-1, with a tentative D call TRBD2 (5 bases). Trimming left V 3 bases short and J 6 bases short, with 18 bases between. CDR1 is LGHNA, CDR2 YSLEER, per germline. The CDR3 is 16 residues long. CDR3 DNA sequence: TGCGCCAGCAGCCAGTTACTAGGAACCTCACGCAATGAGCAGTTCTTC. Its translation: CASSQLLGTSRNEQFF.

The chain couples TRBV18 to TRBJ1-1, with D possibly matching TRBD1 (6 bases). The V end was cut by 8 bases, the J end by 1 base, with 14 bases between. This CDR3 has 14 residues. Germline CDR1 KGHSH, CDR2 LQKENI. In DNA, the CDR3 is TGTGCCAGCCTTGAGGACAGATCGAACACTGAAGCTTTCTTT. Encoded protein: CASLEDRSNTEAFF.

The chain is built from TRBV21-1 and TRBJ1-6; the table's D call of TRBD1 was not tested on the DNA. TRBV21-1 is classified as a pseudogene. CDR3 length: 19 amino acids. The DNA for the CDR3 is TGTGCCAGCAGCAAAAAAGGGACGCAGGGGGGATGTTATAATTCACCCCTCCACTTT. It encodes CASSKKGTQGGCYNSPLHF.

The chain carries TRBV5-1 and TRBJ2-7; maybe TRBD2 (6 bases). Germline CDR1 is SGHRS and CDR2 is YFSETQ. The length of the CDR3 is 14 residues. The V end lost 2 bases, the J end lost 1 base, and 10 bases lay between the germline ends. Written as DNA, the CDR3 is TGCGCCAGCAGCTTCGCCCGGGAGTCCTACGAGCAGTACTTC. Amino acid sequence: CASSFARESYEQYF.

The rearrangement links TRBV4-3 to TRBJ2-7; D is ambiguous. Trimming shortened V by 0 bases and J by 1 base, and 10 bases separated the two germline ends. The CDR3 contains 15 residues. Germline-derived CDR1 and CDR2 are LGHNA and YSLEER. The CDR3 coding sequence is TGCGCCAGCAGCCAAGATCTCCTTGGTTCCTACGAGCAGTACTTC. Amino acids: CASSQDLLGSYEQYF.

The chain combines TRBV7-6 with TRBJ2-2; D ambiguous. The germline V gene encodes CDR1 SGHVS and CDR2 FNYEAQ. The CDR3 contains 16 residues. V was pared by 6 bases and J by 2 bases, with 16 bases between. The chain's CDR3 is CASSLIPAGNTGELFF. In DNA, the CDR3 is TGTGCCAGCAGTTTAATCCCCGCTGGAAACACCGGGGAGCTGTTTTTT.

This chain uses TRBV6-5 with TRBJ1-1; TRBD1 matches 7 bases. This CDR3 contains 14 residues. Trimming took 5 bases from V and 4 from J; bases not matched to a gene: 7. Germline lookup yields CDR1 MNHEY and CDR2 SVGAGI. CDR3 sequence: CASSLMAGGTEAFF. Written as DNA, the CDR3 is TGTGCCAGCAGTCTTATGGCAGGGGGCACTGAAGCTTTCTTT.

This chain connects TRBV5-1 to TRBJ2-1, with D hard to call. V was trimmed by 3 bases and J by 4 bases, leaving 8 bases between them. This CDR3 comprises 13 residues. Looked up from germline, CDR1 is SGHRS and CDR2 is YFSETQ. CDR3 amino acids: CASSSDQYNEQFF. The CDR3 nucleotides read TGCGCCAGCAGCTCTGACCAGTACAATGAGCAGTTCTTC. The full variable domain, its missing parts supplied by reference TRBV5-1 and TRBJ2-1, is KAGVTQTPRYLIKTRGQQVTLSCSPISGHRSVSWYQQTPGQGLQFLFEYFSETQRNKGNFPGRFSGRQFSNSRSEMNVSTLELGDSALYLCASSSDQYNEQFFGPGTRLTVL.

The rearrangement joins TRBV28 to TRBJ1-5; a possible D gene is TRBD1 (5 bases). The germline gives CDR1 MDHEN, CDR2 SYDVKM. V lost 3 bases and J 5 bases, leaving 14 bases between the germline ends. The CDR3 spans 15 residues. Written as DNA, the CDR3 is TGTGCCAGCAGTTTTTCTCGGGGCCATCATCAGCCCCAGCATTTT. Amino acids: CASSFSRGHHQPQHF. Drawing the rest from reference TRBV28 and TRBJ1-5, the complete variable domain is DVKVTQSSRYLVKRTGEKVFLECVQDMDHENMFWYRQDPGLGLRLIYFSYDVKMKEKGDIPEGYSVSREKKERFSLILESASTNQTSMYLCASSFSRGHHQPQHFGDGTRLSIL.

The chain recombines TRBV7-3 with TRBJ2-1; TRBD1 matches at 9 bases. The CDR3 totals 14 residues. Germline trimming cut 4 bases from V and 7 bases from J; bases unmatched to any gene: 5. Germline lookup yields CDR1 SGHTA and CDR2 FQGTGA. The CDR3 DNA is TGTGCCAGCAGCTCGGTAGGACAGGGGAATGAGCAGTTCTTC. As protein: CASSSVGQGNEQFF.

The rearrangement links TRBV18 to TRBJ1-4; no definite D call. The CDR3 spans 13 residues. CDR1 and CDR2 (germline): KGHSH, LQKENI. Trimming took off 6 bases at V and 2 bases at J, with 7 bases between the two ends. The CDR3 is CASSSATNEKLFF. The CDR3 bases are TGTGCCAGCTCCTCAGCCACTAATGAAAAACTGTTTTTT.